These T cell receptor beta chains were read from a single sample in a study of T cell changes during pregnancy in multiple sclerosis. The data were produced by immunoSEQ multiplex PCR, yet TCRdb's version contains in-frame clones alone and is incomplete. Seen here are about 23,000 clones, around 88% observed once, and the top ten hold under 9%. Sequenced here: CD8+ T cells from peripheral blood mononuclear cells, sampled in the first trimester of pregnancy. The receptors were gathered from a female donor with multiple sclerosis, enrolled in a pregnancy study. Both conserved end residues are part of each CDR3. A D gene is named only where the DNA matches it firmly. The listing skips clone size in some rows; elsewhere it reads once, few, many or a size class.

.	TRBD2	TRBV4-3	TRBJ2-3	CASSQDLGGRGTDTQYF	TGCGCCAGCAGCCAAGATCTGGGAGGGAGAGGCACAGATACGCAGTATTTT
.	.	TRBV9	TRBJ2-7	CASSRLDRNF	TGTGCCAGCTCGAGGTTAGACAGAAACTTC
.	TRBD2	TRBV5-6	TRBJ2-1	CASSLGLAGVAYNEQFF	TGTGCCAGCAGCTTGGGGCTAGCGGGAGTGGCCTACAATGAGCAGTTCTTC
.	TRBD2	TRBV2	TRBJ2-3	CASIRRSSGRDVADTQYF	TGTGCCAGCATCCGAAGGTCTAGCGGGAGGGACGTCGCAGATACGCAGTATTTT
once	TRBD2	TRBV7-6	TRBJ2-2	CASRGGAGLGELFF	TGTGCCAGCAGGGGAGGGGCAGGGCTCGGGGAGCTGTTTTTT
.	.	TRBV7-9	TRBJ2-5	CASSLIGGETQYF	TGTGCCAGCAGCTTAATTGGAGGGGAGACCCAGTACTTC
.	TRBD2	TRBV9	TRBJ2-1	CASSQPGLALEQFF	TGTGCCAGCAGCCAACCGGGACTAGCTTTGGAGCAGTTCTTC
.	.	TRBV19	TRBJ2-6	CASIEDTSGANVLTF	TGTGCCAGTATAGAAGACACCTCTGGGGCCAACGTCCTGACTTTC
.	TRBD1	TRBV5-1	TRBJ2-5	CASSSNSRGLVETQYF	TGCGCCAGCAGCTCAAATTCAAGGGGGCTAGTAGAGACCCAGTACTTC
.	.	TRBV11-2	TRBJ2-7	CASSLSEALEQYF	TGTGCCAGCAGCTTAAGCGAAGCCCTCGAGCAGTACTTC
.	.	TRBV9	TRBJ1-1	CASSPSPSTEAFF	TGTGCCAGCAGCCCCTCTCCGAGCACTGAAGCTTTCTTT
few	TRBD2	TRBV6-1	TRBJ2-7	CASSPLADSTYEQYF	TGTGCCAGCAGCCCCCTAGCGGATAGTACCTACGAGCAGTACTTC
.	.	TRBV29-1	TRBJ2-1	CSVVVPNYNEQFF	TGCAGCGTTGTAGTGCCTAACTACAATGAGCAGTTCTTC
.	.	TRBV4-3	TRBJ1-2	CASSQGLENYGYTF	TGCGCCAGCAGCCAAGGTCTGGAGAACTATGGCTACACCTTC
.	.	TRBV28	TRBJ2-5	CASRHRQYQETQYF	TGTGCCAGCAGACACCGTCAGTACCAAGAGACCCAGTACTTC
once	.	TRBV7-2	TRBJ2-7	CASSLNDLSGEQYF	TGTGCCAGCAGCTTAAATGATTTGTCGGGCGAGCAGTACTTC
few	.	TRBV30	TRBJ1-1	CAWTSTRNQAFF	TGTGCCTGGACATCGACGCGGAATCAGGCTTTCTTT
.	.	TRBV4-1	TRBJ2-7	CASSQDPGLDEQYF	TGCGCCAGCAGCCAAGATCCAGGGTTGGACGAGCAGTACTTC
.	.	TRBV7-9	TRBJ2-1	CASSSFSYNEQFF	TGTGCCAGCAGCTCCTTCTCCTACAATGAGCAGTTCTTC
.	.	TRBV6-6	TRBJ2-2	CASSYSVNTGELFF	TGTGCCAGCAGTTACTCCGTGAACACCGGGGAGCTGTTTTTT
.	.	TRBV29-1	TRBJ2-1	CSVEEIGGGNEQFF	TGCAGCGTTGAAGAGATAGGAGGAGGGAATGAGCAGTTCTTC
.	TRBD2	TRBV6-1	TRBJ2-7	CASSDVAGYSYEQYF	TGTGCCAGCAGTGATGTAGCGGGGTACTCCTACGAGCAGTACTTC
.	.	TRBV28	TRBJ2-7	CASSPDRSSYEQYF	TGTGCCAGCAGCCCCGACAGGAGCTCCTACGAGCAGTACTTC
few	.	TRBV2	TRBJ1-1	CASTLQVNTEAFF	TGTGCCAGCACCCTACAGGTGAACACTGAAGCTTTCTTT
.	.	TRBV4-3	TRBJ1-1	CASSPQVASPNTEAFF	TGCGCCAGCAGCCCACAGGTCGCAAGCCCGAACACTGAAGCTTTCTTT
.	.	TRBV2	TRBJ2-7	CASSEDRVLYEQYF	TGTGCCAGCAGTGAGGACAGAGTTCTCTACGAGCAGTACTTC
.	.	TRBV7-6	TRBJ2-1	CASSEELGNEQFF	TGTGCCAGCTCGGAGGAGCTTGGCAATGAGCAGTTCTTC
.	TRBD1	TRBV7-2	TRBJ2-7	CASSFPDRGRDEQYF	TGTGCCAGCAGCTTCCCAGACAGGGGGCGCGACGAGCAGTACTTC
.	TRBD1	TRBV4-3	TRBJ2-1	CASSQGRDRGGDEQFF	TGCGCCAGCAGCCAAGGCCGGGACAGGGGAGGCGATGAGCAGTTCTTC
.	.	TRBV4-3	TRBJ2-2	CASSHIGTGELFF	TGCGCCAGCAGCCATATCGGGACCGGGGAGCTGTTTTTT
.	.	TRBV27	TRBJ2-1	CASKKRLSGNEQFF	TGTGCCAGCAAGAAGCGCCTCAGTGGCAATGAGCAGTTCTTC
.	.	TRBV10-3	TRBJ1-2	CAISEFFAQGPNYGYTF	TGTGCCATCAGTGAGTTCTTCGCCCAGGGCCCTAACTATGGCTACACCTTC
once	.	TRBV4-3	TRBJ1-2	CASSQDLRGYGYTF	TGCGCCAGCAGCCAAGACCTTCGGGGCTATGGCTACACCTTC
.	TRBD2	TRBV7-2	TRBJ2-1	CASSLLGGSGDEQFF	TGTGCCAGCAGCTTACTAGGCGGGAGTGGTGATGAGCAGTTCTTC
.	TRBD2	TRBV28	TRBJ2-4	CASSPLMGLDIQYF	TGTGCCAGCAGTCCTCTTATGGGACTAGACATTCAGTACTTC
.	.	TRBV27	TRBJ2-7	CASSFSGPSYEQYF	TGTGCCAGCAGTTTTAGCGGCCCCTCCTACGAGCAGTACTTC
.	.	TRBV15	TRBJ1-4	CATSEERAGEEKLFF	TGTGCCACCAGCGAGGAACGGGCGGGTGAAGAAAAACTGTTTTTT
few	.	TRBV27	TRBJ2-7	CASSPKRQYEQYF	TGTGCCAGCAGTCCCAAACGCCAGTACGAGCAGTACTTC
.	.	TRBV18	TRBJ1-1	CASSLRQIVGTEAFF	TGTGCCAGCTCCCTAAGACAGATTGTTGGCACTGAAGCTTTCTTT
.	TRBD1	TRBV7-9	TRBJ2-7	CASSRSETGGGEQYF	TGTGCCAGCAGCCGTAGCGAGACAGGGGGAGGTGAGCAGTACTTC
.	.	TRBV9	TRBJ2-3	CASSPTGGGLTDTQYF	TGTGCCAGCAGCCCGACTGGAGGCGGGCTCACAGATACGCAGTATTTT
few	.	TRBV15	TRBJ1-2	CATSSTSLKGTRYSGYTF	TGTGCCACCAGCAGCACTTCCCTGAAGGGGACTCGTTATTCGGGCTACACCTTC
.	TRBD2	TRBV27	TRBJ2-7	CASSLTGGPYEQYF	TGTGCCAGCAGTTTAACGGGAGGGCCCTACGAGCAGTACTTC
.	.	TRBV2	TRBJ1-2	CASSASGLYGYTF	TGTGCCAGCAGTGCTTCAGGGCTCTATGGCTACACCTTC
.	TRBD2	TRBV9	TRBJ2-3	CASSSGLAGRSDTQYF	TGTGCCAGCAGCTCGGGACTAGCGGGAAGGTCAGATACGCAGTATTTT
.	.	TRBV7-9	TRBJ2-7	CASSQEEGSSYEQYF	TGTGCCAGCAGCCAAGAGGAGGGGAGCTCCTACGAGCAGTACTTC
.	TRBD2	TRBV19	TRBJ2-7	CASSTSGSSYEQYF	TGTGCCAGTAGTACTAGCGGGAGTAGCTACGAGCAGTACTTC
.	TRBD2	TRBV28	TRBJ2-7	CASSSRTSGVTYEQYF	TGTGCCAGCAGTTCCCGGACTAGCGGTGTAACCTACGAGCAGTACTTC
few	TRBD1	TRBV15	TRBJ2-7	CATSRDSAGQAASYEQYF	TGTGCCACCAGCAGAGATAGTGCAGGACAGGCGGCCTCCTACGAGCAGTACTTC
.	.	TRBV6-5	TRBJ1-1	CASSYSLGGPEAFF	TGTGCCAGCAGTTACTCTTTAGGAGGCCCTGAAGCTTTCTTT
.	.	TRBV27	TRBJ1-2	CASSFAGNYGYTF	TGTGCCAGCAGTTTTGCAGGGAACTATGGCTACACCTTC
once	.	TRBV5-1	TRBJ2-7	CASSGGNSYEQYF	TGCGCCAGCAGCGGCGGGAACTCCTACGAGCAGTACTTC
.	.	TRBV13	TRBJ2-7	CASSPGRYEQYF	TGTGCCAGCAGCCCTGGGAGATACGAGCAGTACTTC